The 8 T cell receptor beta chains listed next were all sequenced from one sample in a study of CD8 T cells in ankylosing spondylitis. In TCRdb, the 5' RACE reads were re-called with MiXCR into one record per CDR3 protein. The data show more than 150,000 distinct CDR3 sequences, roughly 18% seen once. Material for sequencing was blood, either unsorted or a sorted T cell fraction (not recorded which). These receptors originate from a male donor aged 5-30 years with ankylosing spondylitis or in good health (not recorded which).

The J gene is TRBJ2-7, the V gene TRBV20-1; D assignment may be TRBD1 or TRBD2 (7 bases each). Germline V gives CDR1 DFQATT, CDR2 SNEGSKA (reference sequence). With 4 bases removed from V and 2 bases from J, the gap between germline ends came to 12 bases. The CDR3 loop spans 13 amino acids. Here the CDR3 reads CSATGGGPYEQYF. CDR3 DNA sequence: TGCAGTGCTACAGGGGGAGGGCCCTACGAGCAGTACTTC.

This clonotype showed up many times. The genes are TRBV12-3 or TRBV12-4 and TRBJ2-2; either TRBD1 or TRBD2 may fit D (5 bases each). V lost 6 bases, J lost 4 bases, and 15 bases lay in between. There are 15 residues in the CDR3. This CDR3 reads CASREGAAGTGELFF. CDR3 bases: TGTGCCAGCAGGGAAGGGGCGGCGGGCACCGGGGAGCTGTTTTTT.

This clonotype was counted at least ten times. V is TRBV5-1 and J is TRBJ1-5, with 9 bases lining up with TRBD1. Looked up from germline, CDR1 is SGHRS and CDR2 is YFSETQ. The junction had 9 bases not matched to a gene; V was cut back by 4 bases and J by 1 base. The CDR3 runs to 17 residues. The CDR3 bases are TGCGCCAGCAGCCCCGGGACAGGGCATTGGAGCAATCAGCCCCAGCATTTT. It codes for CASSPGTGHWSNQPQHF.

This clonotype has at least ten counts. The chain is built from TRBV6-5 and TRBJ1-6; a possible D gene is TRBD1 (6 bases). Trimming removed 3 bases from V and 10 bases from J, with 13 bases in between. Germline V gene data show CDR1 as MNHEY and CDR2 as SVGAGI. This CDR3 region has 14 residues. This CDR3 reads CASSYNQGNSPLHF. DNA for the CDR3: TGTGCCAGCAGTTATAACCAGGGGAACTCACCCCTCCACTTT.

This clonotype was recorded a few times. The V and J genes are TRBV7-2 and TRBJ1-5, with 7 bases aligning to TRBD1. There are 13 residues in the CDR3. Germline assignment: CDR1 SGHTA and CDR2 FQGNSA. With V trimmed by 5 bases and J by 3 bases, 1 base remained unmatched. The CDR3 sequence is CASSRGPNQPQHF. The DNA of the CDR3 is TGTGCCAGCAGCAGGGGGCCCAATCAGCCCCAGCATTTT.

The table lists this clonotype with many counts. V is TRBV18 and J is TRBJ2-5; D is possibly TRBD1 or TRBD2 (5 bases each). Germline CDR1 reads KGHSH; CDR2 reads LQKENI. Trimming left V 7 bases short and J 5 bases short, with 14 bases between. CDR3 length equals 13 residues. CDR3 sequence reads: CASFQGVLETQYF. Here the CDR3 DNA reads TGTGCCAGCTTCCAGGGAGTTCTCGAGACCCAGTACTTC.

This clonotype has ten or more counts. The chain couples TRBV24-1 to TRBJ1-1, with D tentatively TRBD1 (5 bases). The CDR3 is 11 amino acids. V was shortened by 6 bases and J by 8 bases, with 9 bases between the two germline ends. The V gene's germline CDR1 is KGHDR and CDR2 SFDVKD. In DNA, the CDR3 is TGTGCCACCAGTCGGGACGCCGAAGCTTTCTTT. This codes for CATSRDAEAFF.

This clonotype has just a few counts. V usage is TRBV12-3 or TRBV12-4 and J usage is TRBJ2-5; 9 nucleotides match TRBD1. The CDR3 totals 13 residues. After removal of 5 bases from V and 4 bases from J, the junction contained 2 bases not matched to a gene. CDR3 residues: CASSGTGRETQYF. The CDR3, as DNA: TGTGCCAGCAGTGGGACAGGGAGAGAGACCCAGTACTTC.